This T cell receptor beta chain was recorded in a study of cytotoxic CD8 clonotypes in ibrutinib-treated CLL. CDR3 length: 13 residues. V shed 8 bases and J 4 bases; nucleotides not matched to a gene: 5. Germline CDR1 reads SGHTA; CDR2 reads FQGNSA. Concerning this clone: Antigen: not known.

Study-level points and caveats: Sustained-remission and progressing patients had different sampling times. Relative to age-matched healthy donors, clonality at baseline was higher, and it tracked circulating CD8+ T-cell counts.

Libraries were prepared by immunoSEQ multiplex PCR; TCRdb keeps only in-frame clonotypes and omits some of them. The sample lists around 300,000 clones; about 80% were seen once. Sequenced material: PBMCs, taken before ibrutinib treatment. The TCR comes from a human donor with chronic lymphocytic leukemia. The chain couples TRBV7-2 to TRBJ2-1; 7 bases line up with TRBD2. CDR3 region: CASGRAGYNEQFF. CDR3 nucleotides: TGTGCCAGCGGGAGGGCGGGATACAATGAGCAGTTCTTC.